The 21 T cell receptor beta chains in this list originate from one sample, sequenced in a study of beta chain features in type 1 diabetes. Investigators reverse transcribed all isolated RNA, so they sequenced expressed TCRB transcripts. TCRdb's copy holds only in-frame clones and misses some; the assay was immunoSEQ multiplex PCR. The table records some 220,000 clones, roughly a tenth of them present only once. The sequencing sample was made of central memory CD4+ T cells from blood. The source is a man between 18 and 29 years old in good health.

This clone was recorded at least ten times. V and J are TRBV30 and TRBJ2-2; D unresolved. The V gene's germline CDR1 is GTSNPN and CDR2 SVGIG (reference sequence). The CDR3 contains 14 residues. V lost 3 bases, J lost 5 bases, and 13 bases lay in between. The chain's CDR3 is CAWRKMALTGELFF. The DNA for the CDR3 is TGTGCCTGGAGGAAGATGGCACTAACCGGGGAGCTGTTTTTT. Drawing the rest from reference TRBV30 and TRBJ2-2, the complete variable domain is SQTIHQWPATLVQPVGSPLSLECTVEGTSNPNLYWYRQAAGRGLQLLFYSVGIGQISSEVPQNLSASRPQDRQFILSSKKLLLSDSGFYLCAWRKMALTGELFFGEGSRLTVL.

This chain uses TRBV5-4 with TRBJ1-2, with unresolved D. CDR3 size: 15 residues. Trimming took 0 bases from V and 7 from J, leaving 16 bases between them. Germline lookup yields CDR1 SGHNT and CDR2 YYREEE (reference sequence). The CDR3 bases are TGTGCCAGCAGCTTGGCTTCCAGGTTAATAGGTGGCTACACCTTC. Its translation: CASSLASRLIGGYTF.

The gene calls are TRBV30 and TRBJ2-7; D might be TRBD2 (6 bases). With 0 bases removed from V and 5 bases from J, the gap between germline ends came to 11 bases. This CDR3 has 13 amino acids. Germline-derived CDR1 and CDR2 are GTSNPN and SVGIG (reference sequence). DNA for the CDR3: TGTGCCTGGAGTGTACAGACGGGGGACGAGCAGTACTTC. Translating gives CAWSVQTGDEQYF.

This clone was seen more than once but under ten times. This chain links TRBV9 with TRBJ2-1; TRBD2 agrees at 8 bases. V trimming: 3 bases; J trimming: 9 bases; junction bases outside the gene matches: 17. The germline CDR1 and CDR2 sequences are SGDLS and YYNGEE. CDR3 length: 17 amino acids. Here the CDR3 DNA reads TGTGCCAGCAGCGCCATCGGGAGGGGACTTACTGTGGGTGAGCAGTTCTTC. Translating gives CASSAIGRGLTVGEQFF.

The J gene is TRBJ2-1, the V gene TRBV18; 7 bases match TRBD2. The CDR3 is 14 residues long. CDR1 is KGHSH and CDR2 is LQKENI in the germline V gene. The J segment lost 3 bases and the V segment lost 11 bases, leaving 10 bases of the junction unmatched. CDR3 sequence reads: CAARREGLYNEQFF. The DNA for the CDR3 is TGTGCCGCTCGGAGGGAGGGCCTCTACAATGAGCAGTTCTTC.

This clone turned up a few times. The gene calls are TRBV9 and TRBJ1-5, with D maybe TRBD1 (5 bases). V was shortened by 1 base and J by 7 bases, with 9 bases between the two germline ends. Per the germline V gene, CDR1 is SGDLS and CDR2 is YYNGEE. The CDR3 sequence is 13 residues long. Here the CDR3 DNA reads TGTGCCAGCAGCGTACAGGGTGGGCAGCCCCAGCATTTT. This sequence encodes CASSVQGGQPQHF.

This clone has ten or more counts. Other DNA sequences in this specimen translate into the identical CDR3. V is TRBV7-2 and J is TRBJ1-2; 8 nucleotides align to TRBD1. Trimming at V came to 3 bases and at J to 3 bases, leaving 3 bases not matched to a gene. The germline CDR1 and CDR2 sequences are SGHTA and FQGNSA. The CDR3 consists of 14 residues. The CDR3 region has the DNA TGTGCCAGCAGCTTCCTACAGGGGGACTATGGCTACACCTTC. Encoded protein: CASSFLQGDYGYTF.

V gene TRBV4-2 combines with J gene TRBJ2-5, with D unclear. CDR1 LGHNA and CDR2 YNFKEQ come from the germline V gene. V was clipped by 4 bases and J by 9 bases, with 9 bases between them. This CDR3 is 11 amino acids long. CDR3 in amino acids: CASSPGTAQYF. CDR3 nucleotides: TGTGCCAGCAGCCCAGGCACGGCCCAGTACTTC.

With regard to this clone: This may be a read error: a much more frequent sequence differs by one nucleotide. The CDR3 DNA is TGTGCCAGCAAGCGGGACTCCACAGATACGCAGTATTTT. This sequence encodes CASKRDSTDTQYF. This rearrangement joins TRBV6-5 to TRBJ2-3; 7 bases line up with TRBD2. V lost 7 bases to trimming and J lost 2 bases; unmatched junction nucleotides: 3. Germline V gives CDR1 MNHEY, CDR2 SVGAGI. This CDR3 is built from 13 residues.

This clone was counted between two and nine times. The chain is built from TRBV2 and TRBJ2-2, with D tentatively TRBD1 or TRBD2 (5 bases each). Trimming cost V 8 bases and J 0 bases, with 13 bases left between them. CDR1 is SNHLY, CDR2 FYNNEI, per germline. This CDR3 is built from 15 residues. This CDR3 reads CASALRGPNTGELFF. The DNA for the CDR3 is TGTGCCAGCGCCCTACGGGGCCCGAACACCGGGGAGCTGTTTTTT.

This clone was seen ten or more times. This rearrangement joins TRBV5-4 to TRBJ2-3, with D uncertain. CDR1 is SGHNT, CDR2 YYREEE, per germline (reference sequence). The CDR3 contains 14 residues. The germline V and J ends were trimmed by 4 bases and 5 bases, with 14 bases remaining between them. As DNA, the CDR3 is TGTGCCAGCAGCCCTGGTGCCGACCTAGATACGCAGTATTTT. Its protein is CASSPGADLDTQYF.

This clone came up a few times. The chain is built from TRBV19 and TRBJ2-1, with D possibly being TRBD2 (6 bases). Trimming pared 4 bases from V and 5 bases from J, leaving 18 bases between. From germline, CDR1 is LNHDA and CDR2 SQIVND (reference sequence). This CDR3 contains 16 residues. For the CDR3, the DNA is TGTGCCAGTAGTACTGGGGCTAGCGTGATTGACAATGAGCAGTTCTTC. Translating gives CASSTGASVIDNEQFF.

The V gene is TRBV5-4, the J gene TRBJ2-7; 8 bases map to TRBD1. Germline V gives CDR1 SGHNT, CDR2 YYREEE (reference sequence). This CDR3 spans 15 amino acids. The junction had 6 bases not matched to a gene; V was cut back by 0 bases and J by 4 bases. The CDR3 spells CASSLVAGGFYEQYF. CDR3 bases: TGTGCCAGCAGCTTGGTGGCAGGGGGCTTTTACGAGCAGTACTTC.

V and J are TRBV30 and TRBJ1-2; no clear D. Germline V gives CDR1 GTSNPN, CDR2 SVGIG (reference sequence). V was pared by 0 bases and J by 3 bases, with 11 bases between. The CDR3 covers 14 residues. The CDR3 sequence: CAWSVGLEYYGYTF. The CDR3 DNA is TGTGCCTGGAGTGTTGGCCTAGAATACTATGGCTACACCTTC.

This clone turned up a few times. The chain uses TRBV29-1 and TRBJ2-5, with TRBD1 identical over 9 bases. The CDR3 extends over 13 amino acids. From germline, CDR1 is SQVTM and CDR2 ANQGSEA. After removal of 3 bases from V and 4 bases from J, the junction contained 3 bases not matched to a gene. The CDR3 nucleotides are TGCAGCGTTGAGGGGACAGGGAGAGAGACCCAGTACTTC. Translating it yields CSVEGTGRETQYF.

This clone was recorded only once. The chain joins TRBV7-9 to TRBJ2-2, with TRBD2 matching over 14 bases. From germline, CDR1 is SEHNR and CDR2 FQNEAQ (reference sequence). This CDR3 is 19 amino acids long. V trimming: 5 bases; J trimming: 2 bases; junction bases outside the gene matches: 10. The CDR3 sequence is CASSKYGTSGSGNTGELFF. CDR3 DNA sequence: TGTGCCAGCAGCAAATACGGGACTAGCGGGAGTGGTAACACCGGGGAGCTGTTTTTT. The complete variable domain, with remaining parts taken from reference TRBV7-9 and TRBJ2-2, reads DTGVSQNPRHKITKRGQNVTFRCDPISEHNRLYWYRQTLGQGPEFLTYFQNEAQLEKSRLLSDRFSAERPKGSFSTLEIQRTEQGDSAMYLCASSKYGTSGSGNTGELFFGEGSRLTVL.

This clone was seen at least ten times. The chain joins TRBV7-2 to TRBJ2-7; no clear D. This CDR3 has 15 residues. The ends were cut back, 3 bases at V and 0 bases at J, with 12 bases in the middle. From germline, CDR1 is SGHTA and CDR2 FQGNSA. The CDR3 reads CASSFSHSGSYEQYF. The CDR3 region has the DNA TGTGCCAGCAGCTTTTCGCATTCGGGCTCCTACGAGCAGTACTTC.

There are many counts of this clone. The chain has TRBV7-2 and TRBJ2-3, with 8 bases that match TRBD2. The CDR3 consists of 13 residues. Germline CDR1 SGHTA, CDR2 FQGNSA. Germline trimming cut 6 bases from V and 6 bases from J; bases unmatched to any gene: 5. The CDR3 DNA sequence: TGTGCCAGCAGTCGGACTAGCCTGGATACGCAGTATTTT. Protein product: CASSRTSLDTQYF.

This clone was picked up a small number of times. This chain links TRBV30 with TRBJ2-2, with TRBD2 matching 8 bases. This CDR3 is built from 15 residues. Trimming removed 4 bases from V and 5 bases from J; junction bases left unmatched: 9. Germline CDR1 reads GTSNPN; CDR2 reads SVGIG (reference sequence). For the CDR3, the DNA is TGTGCCTGGAACAGAGCGGGAGTGCGGACCGGGGAGCTGTTTTTT. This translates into CAWNRAGVRTGELFF.

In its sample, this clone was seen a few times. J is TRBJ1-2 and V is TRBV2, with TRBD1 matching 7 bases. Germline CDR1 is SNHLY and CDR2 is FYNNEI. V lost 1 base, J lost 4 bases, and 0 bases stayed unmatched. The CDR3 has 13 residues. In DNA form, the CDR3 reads TGTGCCAGCAGTGAAGGGACAGGCTATGGCTACACCTTC. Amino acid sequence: CASSEGTGYGYTF.

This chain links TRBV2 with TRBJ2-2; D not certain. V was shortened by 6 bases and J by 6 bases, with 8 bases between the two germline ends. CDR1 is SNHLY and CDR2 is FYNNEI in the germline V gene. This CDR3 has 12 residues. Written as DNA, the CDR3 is TGTGCCAGCAGCAGAGCCGCCGGGGAGCTGTTTTTT. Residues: CASSRAAGELFF.